The 30 T cell receptor beta chains below were found in one sample sequenced in a study of blood T cell repertoires in COVID-19. Profiled with immunoSEQ multiplex PCR; TCRdb holds only in-frame clones, not every one. The sample has tens of thousands of clones; less than 85% are singletons. The material sequenced was peripheral blood. These receptors all come from a woman of 80 years or more with active or convalescent COVID-19.

The count of this clone is one. The chain employs TRBV24-1 and TRBJ2-3; D may be TRBD1 (6 bases). Germline V gives CDR1 KGHDR, CDR2 SFDVKD. Trimming shortened V by 3 bases and J by 3 bases, and 12 bases separated the two germline ends. This CDR3 is 15 amino acids long. The CDR3 region has the DNA TGTGCCACCAGTGATGTGGGGGCGCGGACAGATACGCAGTATTTT. Encoded protein: CATSDVGARTDTQYF.

The chain is built from TRBV7-2 and TRBJ2-7; 7 nucleotides match TRBD2. Germline-derived CDR1 and CDR2 are SGHTA and FQGNSA. This CDR3 spans 15 amino acids. Germline trimming cut 5 bases from V and 3 bases from J; bases unmatched to any gene: 10. The CDR3 nucleotides are TGTGCCAGCAGCACTCCGGGACTAAAGGTCTACGAGCAGTACTTC. The encoded protein is CASSTPGLKVYEQYF. The full variable domain, its missing parts supplied by reference TRBV7-2 and TRBJ2-7, is GAGVSQSPSNKVTEKGKDVELRCDPISGHTALYWYRQSLGQGLEFLIYFQGNSAPDKSGLPSDRFSAERTGGSVSTLTIQRTQQEDSAVYLCASSTPGLKVYEQYFGPGTRLTVT.

The chain couples TRBV2 to TRBJ1-6; D remains unclear. Germline V gives CDR1 SNHLY, CDR2 FYNNEI. V was shortened by 4 bases and J by 0 bases, with 13 bases between the two germline ends. This CDR3 is 17 amino acids long. The CDR3 coding sequence is TGTGCCAGCAGTGGAGGGTTCACTATCTCCTATAATTCACCCCTCCACTTT. This translates into CASSGGFTISYNSPLHF.

The chain combines TRBV9 with TRBJ2-7, with TRBD1 as a possible D gene (6 bases). Germline CDR1 reads SGDLS; CDR2 reads YYNGEE. The V and J ends lost 4 bases and 2 bases respectively, with 10 bases between them. The CDR3 sequence is 13 residues long. CDR3 loop: CASSPTGTYEQYF. The CDR3 DNA is TGTGCCAGCAGCCCTACAGGGACCTACGAGCAGTACTTC.

V and J are TRBV2 and TRBJ1-4, with D hard to call. The germline CDR1 and CDR2 sequences are SNHLY and FYNNEI. V was trimmed by 10 bases and J by 5 bases, leaving 20 bases between them. The CDR3 has 15 amino acids. CDR3 in amino acids: CATSSPAQSNEKLFF. The CDR3, as DNA: TGTGCCACTTCCAGCCCGGCACAGTCGAATGAAAAACTGTTTTTT.

This rearrangement joins TRBV24-1 to TRBJ2-1, with D hard to call. CDR1 is KGHDR and CDR2 is SFDVKD in the germline V gene. The ends were cut back, 5 bases at V and 2 bases at J, with 12 bases in the middle. The CDR3 runs to 15 residues. The CDR3 bases are TGTGCCACCAGTGGCGTCCCCCCCGCCTACAATGAGCAGTTCTTC. Its translation: CATSGVPPAYNEQFF.

The chain recombines TRBV3-1 (or the pseudogene TRBV3-2) with TRBJ2-2; the D is unclear. Trimming removed 4 bases at V and 5 bases at J, with 5 bases between. Germline CDR1 is LGHDT and CDR2 is YNNKEL (reference sequence). CDR3 length: 12 residues. The CDR3 sequence is CASSPPTGELFF. The CDR3 DNA reads TGTGCCAGCAGCCCTCCGACCGGGGAGCTGTTTTTT.

The V gene is TRBV19, the J gene TRBJ1-4, with D uncertain. Trimming pared 1 base from V and 0 bases from J, leaving 6 bases between. This CDR3 is 15 amino acids long. The V gene's germline CDR1 is LNHDA and CDR2 SQIVND (reference sequence). The CDR3 nucleotides are TGTGCCAGTAGTATAGGCCGGGCAACTAATGAAAAACTGTTTTTT. Protein product: CASSIGRATNEKLFF. The full variable domain, completed using reference TRBV19 and TRBJ1-4, is DGGITQSPKYLFRKEGQNVTLSCEQNLNHDAMYWYRQDPGQGLRLIYYSQIVNDFQKGDIAEGYSVSREKKESFPLTVTSAQKNPTAFYLCASSIGRATNEKLFFGSGTQLSVL.

V usage is TRBV19 and J usage is TRBJ1-2, with D perhaps TRBD1 (6 bases). Germline CDR1 is LNHDA and CDR2 is SQIVND (reference sequence). This CDR3 has 12 amino acids. The V and J ends lost 4 bases and 8 bases respectively, with 11 bases between them. The CDR3 is CASSTGAQGYTF. In DNA form, the CDR3 reads TGTGCCAGTAGTACAGGGGCGCAGGGCTACACCTTC. Using reference TRBV19 and TRBJ1-2 for the parts outside the CDR3, the full variable domain is DGGITQSPKYLFRKEGQNVTLSCEQNLNHDAMYWYRQDPGQGLRLIYYSQIVNDFQKGDIAEGYSVSREKKESFPLTVTSAQKNPTAFYLCASSTGAQGYTFGSGTRLTVV.

The chain links TRBV4-3 to TRBJ2-7; no definite D call. The CDR3 extends over 14 amino acids. Germline V gene sequence: CDR1 LGHNA, CDR2 YSLEER. V was trimmed by 1 base and J by 3 bases, leaving 10 bases between them. The CDR3 reads CASSQAYSSYEQYF. In DNA form, the CDR3 reads TGCGCCAGCAGCCAAGCCTACAGTAGCTACGAGCAGTACTTC.

The chain carries TRBV23-1 and TRBJ2-5, with 12 positions matching TRBD2. TRBV23-1 is an ORF; its function is uncertain. The CDR3 sequence is 18 residues long. V was clipped by 2 bases and J by 1 base; unmatched bases: 8. CDR3 nucleotide sequence: TGCGCCAGCAGTCAACTAGCGGGAGGGCCAGGGGCCCAAGAGACCCAGTACTTC. Protein sequence: CASSQLAGGPGAQETQYF.

This clone was seen more than once but under ten times. The chain carries TRBV11-2 and TRBJ1-1; D unclear. This CDR3 contains 13 residues. The germline V and J ends were trimmed by 1 base and 1 base, with 4 bases remaining between them. The germline gives CDR1 SGHAT, CDR2 FQNNGV. CDR3 bases: TGTGCCAGCAGCTTAGTCAGGAACACTGAAGCTTTCTTT. Translated, it gives CASSLVRNTEAFF.

The V gene is TRBV5-1, the J gene TRBJ2-2; D unresolved. Germline-derived CDR1 and CDR2 are SGHRS and YFSETQ. The CDR3 covers 15 residues. V was cut by 0 bases and J by 3 bases, with 9 bases left in between. The CDR3 bases are TGCGCCAGCAGCTTGGCCTTGTCGGACACCGGGGAGCTGTTTTTT. This gives the protein CASSLALSDTGELFF.

The CDR3 protein is CAVAGGSSYNEQFF. DNA for the CDR3: TGTGCCGTCGCGGGGGGGAGCTCCTACAATGAGCAGTTCTTC. The V gene is TRBV10-3, the J gene TRBJ2-1, with 9 bases fitting TRBD2. CDR1 ENHRY and CDR2 SYGVKD come from the germline V gene. This CDR3 is 14 amino acids long. V lost 11 bases to trimming and J lost 0 bases; unmatched junction nucleotides: 5.

The chain is built from TRBV7-6 and TRBJ1-3; D remains unclear. The ends were cut back, 2 bases at V and 1 base at J, with 12 bases in the middle. The CDR3 length is 16 residues. Per germline, CDR1 SGHVS and CDR2 FNYEAQ. DNA of the CDR3: TGTGCCAGCAGCTTATATGCGGGTTTTTCTGGAAACACCATATATTTT. Residues: CASSLYAGFSGNTIYF.

The chain uses TRBV18 and TRBJ2-7, with 9 bases fitting TRBD1. Trimming took 3 bases from V and 6 from J; bases not matched to a gene: 3. CDR1 KGHSH and CDR2 LQKENI come from the germline V gene. The CDR3 sequence is 13 residues long. The DNA for the CDR3 is TGTGCCAGCTCACCCAACAGGGGGCGCGAGCAGTACTTC. Translation gives CASSPNRGREQYF. Full variable domain (rest looked up from reference TRBV18 and TRBJ2-7): NAGVMQNPRHLVRRRGQEARLRCSPMKGHSHVYWYRQLPEEGLKFMVYLQKENIIDESGMPKERFSAEFPKEGPSILRIQQVVRGDSAAYFCASSPNRGREQYFGPGTRLTVT.

The CDR3 coding sequence is TGTGCCAGCAGGACGGGACAGGTGTATTCCTACAATGAGCAGTTCTTC. Translation gives CASRTGQVYSYNEQFF. This chain uses TRBV28 with TRBJ2-1; 8 positions match TRBD1. The germline gives CDR1 MDHEN, CDR2 SYDVKM. The trim removed 6 bases at V and 1 base at J, leaving 8 bases unmatched. The CDR3 spans 16 residues.

The count of this clone is one. This chain uses TRBV3-1 (or the pseudogene TRBV3-2) with TRBJ2-7; possible D gene TRBD2, 6 bases. Germline V gene data show CDR1 as LGHDT and CDR2 as YNNKEL (reference sequence). The CDR3 sequence is 14 residues long. Trimming took 5 bases from V and 3 from J, leaving 14 bases between them. CDR3 in DNA: TGTGCCAGCAGCTCCCTCGCGGGGTTCTACGAGCAGTACTTC. It codes for CASSSLAGFYEQYF.

V is TRBV19 and J is TRBJ1-1; D gene ambiguous. The germline gives CDR1 LNHDA, CDR2 SQIVND (reference sequence). The CDR3 sequence is 13 residues long. V was cut by 4 bases and J by 11 bases, with 17 bases left in between. The chain's CDR3 is CASSTGRRSTAFF. CDR3 bases: TGTGCCAGTAGTACAGGTCGCAGGTCGACGGCTTTCTTT.

V usage is TRBV29-1 and J usage is TRBJ2-2; no clear D. CDR1 is SQVTM and CDR2 is ANQGSEA in the germline V gene. Deletions cut 4 bases from V and 3 bases from J, with 6 bases between. The CDR3 totals 12 residues. Written as DNA, the CDR3 is TGCAGCGTTGTTACGGACACCGGGGAGCTGTTTTTT. This codes for CSVVTDTGELFF.

This sequence joins TRBV5-1 and TRBJ2-7; possible D gene TRBD2, 6 bases. Germline V lookup: CDR1 SGHRS, CDR2 YFSETQ. V shed 4 bases and J shed 6 bases, with 14 bases lying between them. The CDR3 totals 13 residues. The CDR3 protein is CASSPGLQGEQYF. The CDR3 region has the DNA TGCGCCAGCAGCCCGGGACTGCAGGGCGAGCAGTACTTC.

Written as DNA, the CDR3 is TGTGCCAGCCAACAAGGGGGCAACTATGGCTACACCTTC. Protein product: CASQQGGNYGYTF. This sequence joins TRBV28 and TRBJ1-2; TRBD1 aligns across 7 bases. Germline loops: CDR1 MDHEN, CDR2 SYDVKM. The CDR3 spans 13 residues. V lost 8 bases to trimming and J lost 2 bases; unmatched junction nucleotides: 5.

CDR3 nucleotide sequence: TGTGCCAGCAGCATACAGGGGCCCTGGACAGATACGCAGTATTTT. It encodes CASSIQGPWTDTQYF. The chain combines TRBV2 with TRBJ2-3, with 7 bases fitting TRBD1. V shed 6 bases and J 3 bases; nucleotides not matched to a gene: 9. The CDR3 sequence is 15 residues long. Germline lookup yields CDR1 SNHLY and CDR2 FYNNEI.

CDR3 region: CASSARRQGRSYNEQFF. As DNA, the CDR3 is TGTGCCAGCAGCGCCAGGCGACAGGGGAGGTCCTACAATGAGCAGTTCTTC. J is TRBJ2-1 and V is TRBV7-2, with TRBD1 matching 8 bases. The CDR3 is 17 residues long. V lost 5 bases to trimming and J lost 1 base; unmatched junction nucleotides: 10. CDR1 and CDR2 (germline): SGHTA, FQGNSA.

This rearrangement joins TRBV19 to TRBJ2-3, with D unresolved. Germline CDR1 reads LNHDA; CDR2 reads SQIVND (reference sequence). This CDR3 spans 13 amino acids. The ends were cut back, 6 bases at V and 1 base at J, with 8 bases in the middle. The DNA for the CDR3 is TGTGCCAGTAGGGCAGGCGGCACAGATACGCAGTATTTT. It translates to CASRAGGTDTQYF.

This chain links TRBV4-1 with TRBJ1-1; 9 bases agree with TRBD1. The CDR3 sequence is 15 residues long. Germline lookup yields CDR1 MGHRA and CDR2 YSYEKL. V was clipped by 1 base and J by 0 bases; unmatched bases: 0. The CDR3 DNA is TGCGCCAGCAGCCAAGGACAGGGGGTGAACACTGAAGCTTTCTTT. Amino acid sequence: CASSQGQGVNTEAFF.

This chain joins TRBV5-1 and TRBJ1-2; D gene uncertain. This CDR3 is built from 12 residues. Trimming removed 4 bases at V and 4 bases at J, with 8 bases between. Per the germline V gene, CDR1 is SGHRS and CDR2 is YFSETQ. CDR3 sequence: CASSIYSYGYTF. The DNA of the CDR3 is TGCGCCAGCAGCATATACAGCTATGGCTACACCTTC.

For the CDR3, the DNA is TGTGCCAGCAGGGAAGCGGGAGGGGGTATGTATGAGCAGTTCTTC. As protein: CASREAGGGMYEQFF. The genes are TRBV7-2 and TRBJ2-1; 10 bases are a match to TRBD2. Germline CDR1 SGHTA, CDR2 FQGNSA. Trimming cost V 6 bases and J 8 bases; bases outside gene matches: 10. The CDR3 loop spans 15 amino acids.

The gene calls are TRBV20-1 and TRBJ2-2; D ambiguous. V lost 3 bases and J lost 2, with 10 bases in between. The CDR3 has 14 residues. CDR1 DFQATT and CDR2 SNEGSKA come from the germline V gene (reference sequence). The CDR3 DNA is TGCAGTGCTAGTCGTCTAACCAACACCGGGGAGCTGTTTTTT. Its translation: CSASRLTNTGELFF.

V usage is TRBV7-2 and J usage is TRBJ2-2; D is perhaps TRBD1 (6 bases). Trimming pared 2 bases from V and 3 bases from J, leaving 7 bases between. The CDR3 contains 14 residues. Germline CDR1 reads SGHTA; CDR2 reads FQGNSA. The CDR3 sequence is CASSLQGYTGELFF. CDR3 DNA: TGTGCCAGCAGCTTACAGGGGTACACCGGGGAGCTGTTTTTT.